The clone carrying this T cell receptor beta chain was recorded many times. Antigen unknown. The data stem from a study of regulatory T cells in long-lasting Graves disease. As for the study in general: New Graves' disease cases had less than 3 months of antithyroid drugs.

Time point of the sample: newly diagnosed GD, antithyroid drugs for less than 3 months. RNA from PBMCs was the source of the TCR library. Doctors identified Graves' disease using the American Thyroid Association guidelines. With iRepertoire HTBI primers and Arm-PCR of CDR3 regions, TCR beta libraries were built. TCRdb re-analysed the multiplex PCR reads in MiXCR, keeping a single row per CDR3 protein. The table has 200,000 to 300,000 distinct CDR3 sequences, 20% seen once. From germline, CDR1 is SGHTA and CDR2 FQGTGA. V gave up 5 bases and J gave up 4 bases; unmatched junction bases: 3. The CDR3 runs 14 residues. Study-level findings and limits: TCR diversity was lower in persistent than newly diagnosed Graves' disease.

Specimen: peripheral blood mononuclear cells (PBMCs), collected at new diagnosis, from a patient treated with antithyroid drugs. The rearrangement uses TRBV7-3 and TRBJ2-3, with 10 positions matching TRBD2. This receptor was taken from a female donor with Graves disease. CDR3 region: CASSRTSGSDTQYF. CDR3 coding DNA: TGTGCCAGCAGCCGGACTAGCGGTTCAGATACGCAGTATTTT.